The 31 T cell receptor beta chains below come from one sample, sequenced in a study of blood T cells in healthy people across ages. Alongside a J-beta primer mix, a sample-barcoded 5' primer served in a second PCR lasting about 7 to 11 cycles. TCRdb itself ran the 5' RACE reads through MiXCR, one entry per CDR3 protein. The sample yields roughly 1,800,000 distinct CDR3 sequences, about 50% seen once. Sequencing input: blood. Receptors originate from a woman between 40 and 50 years old in good health.

J is TRBJ1-6 and V is TRBV9; D possibly corresponds to TRBD1 (5 bases). Trimming pared 1 base from V and 10 bases from J, leaving 12 bases between. Looked up from germline, CDR1 is SGDLS and CDR2 is YYNGEE. CDR3 length: 14 residues. The CDR3 DNA reads as TGTGCCAGCAGCGTACGAGGGGCGGGATCACCCCTCCACTTT. It specifies CASSVRGAGSPLHF.

This clonotype was seen a handful of times. V gene TRBV4-2 combines with J gene TRBJ2-7; the D is unclear. V was pared by 0 bases and J by 0 bases, with 12 bases between. The CDR3 consists of 16 residues. CDR1 is LGHNA and CDR2 is YNFKEQ in the germline V gene. DNA for the CDR3: TGTGCCAGCAGCCAAGACTGGGGTGAGAGCTCCTACGAGCAGTACTTC. It is translated as CASSQDWGESSYEQYF.

The rearrangement uses TRBV2 and TRBJ2-5; a weak D match, TRBD2 (6 bases). The J call may be mistaken, given a closer DNA end match to TRBJ2-1. The CDR3 has 13 residues. Germline CDR1 and CDR2: SNHLY and FYNNEI. This CDR3 reads CASRSGVQETQFF. As DNA, the CDR3 is TGTGCCAGCAGGTCGGGGGTACAAGAGACCCAGTTCTTC.

The sample holds a few counts of this clonotype. This chain uses TRBV9 with TRBJ2-3, with TRBD2 identical over 15 bases. This CDR3 region has 18 residues. In germline, CDR1 is SGDLS, CDR2 YYNGEE. The V gene end was trimmed by 4 bases and the J gene end by 7 bases; junction bases not matched to a gene: 13. CDR3 loop: CASSPGTSGGPSQHTQYF. CDR3 nucleotides: TGTGCCAGCAGCCCCGGGACTAGCGGGGGGCCCTCACAGCATACGCAGTATTTT.

There are a few counts of this clonotype. This chain uses TRBV7-9 with TRBJ2-3, with a weak D call TRBD2 (7 bases). CDR3 length equals 16 residues. The V end lost 5 bases, the J end lost 6 bases, and 21 bases lay between the germline ends. The germline V gene has CDR1 SEHNR and CDR2 FQNEAQ (reference sequence). CDR3 DNA sequence: TGTGCCAGCAGCCCCGCGGGGGCGGGGTACTCCGATACGCAGTATTTT. Translated: CASSPAGAGYSDTQYF.

This chain connects TRBV25-1 to TRBJ2-6; D is possibly TRBD1 (5 bases). The V gene's germline CDR1 is MGHDK and CDR2 SYGVNS. The CDR3 extends over 19 amino acids. Trimming stripped 4 bases from V and 0 bases from J, with 19 bases between. The CDR3 reads CASSATLGQGNSGANVLTF. In DNA form, the CDR3 reads TGTGCCAGCAGTGCCACCCTCGGCCAGGGCAACTCTGGGGCCAACGTCCTGACTTTC. Looking up the rest from reference TRBV25-1 and TRBJ2-6 gives the full variable domain: EADIYQTPRYLVIGTGKKITLECSQTMGHDKMYWYQQDPGMELHLIHYSYGVNSTEKGDLSSESTVSRIRTEHFPLTLESARPSHTSQYLCASSATLGQGNSGANVLTFGAGSRLTVL.

This clonotype was observed a handful of times. The chain uses TRBV5-1 and TRBJ2-3; possibly TRBD1 for D (6 bases). This CDR3 comprises 17 residues. Trimming took off 2 bases at V and 2 bases at J, with 18 bases between the two ends. CDR1 is SGHRS and CDR2 is YFSETQ in the germline V gene. The CDR3 DNA sequence: TGCGCCAGCAGCTTATTACGTCTAGGGGGACCCACAGATACGCAGTATTTT. It is translated as CASSLLRLGGPTDTQYF.

J is TRBJ2-1 and V is TRBV2; D gene uncertain. The J call is in doubt because the DNA end fits TRBJ2-7 better. The length of the CDR3 is 12 residues. Germline values: CDR1 SNHLY, CDR2 FYNNEI. CDR3 amino acids: CASSRSYNEQYF. The CDR3 DNA reads TGTGCCAGCAGTCGCTCCTACAATGAGCAGTACTTC.

The rearrangement uses TRBV7-3 and TRBJ1-5; D uncertain. The germline V and J ends were trimmed by 8 bases and 7 bases, with 9 bases remaining between them. CDR3 size: 11 residues. Germline lookup yields CDR1 SGHTA and CDR2 FQGTGA. CDR3: CASLGLQPQHF. The CDR3 DNA reads TGTGCCAGCCTGGGCCTCCAGCCCCAGCATTTT.

The chain carries TRBV6-2 or TRBV6-3 and TRBJ1-5; TRBD1 is a possible D gene (5 bases). CDR1 is MNHEY, CDR2 SVGEGT, per germline. V lost 3 bases and J 7 bases, leaving 13 bases between the germline ends. The CDR3 contains 14 residues. The DNA for the CDR3 is TGTGCCAGCAGTTATTTGGGGACGGGGCAGCCCCAGCATTTT. It codes for CASSYLGTGQPQHF.

The chain employs TRBV4-3 and TRBJ1-4, with a weak D call TRBD1 (5 bases). V lost 7 bases and J lost 14, with 20 bases in between. CDR1 LGHNA and CDR2 YSLEER come from the germline V gene. The CDR3 spans 13 residues. For the CDR3, the DNA is TGCGCCAGCAAAGAATCAGGGTACGGGGGGCTGTTTTTT. Translated, it gives CASKESGYGGLFF.

CDR3 amino acids: CASSSILFTDTQYF. In nucleotides, the CDR3 is TGTGCCAGCAGCTCGATCTTATTTACAGATACGCAGTATTTT. This chain uses TRBV7-2 with TRBJ2-3; D remains unclear. With 4 bases removed from V and 3 bases from J, the gap between germline ends came to 11 bases. CDR1 SGHTA and CDR2 FQGNSA come from the germline V gene. There are 14 residues in the CDR3.

This clonotype was counted only a few times. V gene TRBV7-9 combines with J gene TRBJ2-3; 8 nucleotides align to TRBD1. This CDR3 spans 16 amino acids. Losses at the gene ends were 0 bases for V and 1 base for J; bases not matched to a gene: 3. The germline V gene encodes CDR1 SEHNR and CDR2 FQNEAQ (reference sequence). CDR3 sequence (DNA): TGTGCCAGCAGCTTAGCCGCGACAGGGGGCACAGATACGCAGTATTTT. This translates into CASSLAATGGTDTQYF.

This chain joins TRBV28 and TRBJ2-7, with D possibly being TRBD1 (6 bases). V lost 3 bases and J lost 2, with 11 bases in between. This CDR3 is 14 amino acids long. Germline V lookup: CDR1 MDHEN, CDR2 SYDVKM. The CDR3 region has the DNA TGTGCCAGCAGTTTTTCGCAGGGGACCTACGAGCAGTACTTC. It yields the protein CASSFSQGTYEQYF.

A single count supports this clonotype. CDR3 nucleotides: TGTGCCAGCAGTTCAGCCCGGACAGAGAGACCCAACTATGGCTACACCTTC. This encodes CASSSARTERPNYGYTF. The chain couples TRBV27 to TRBJ1-2, with D perhaps TRBD1 (6 bases). Germline V lookup: CDR1 MNHEY, CDR2 SMNVEV (reference sequence). Trimming took 4 bases from V and 2 from J, leaving 20 bases between them. The CDR3 consists of 17 residues.

This chain uses TRBV4-1 with TRBJ1-5; D not certain. In germline, CDR1 is MGHRA, CDR2 YSYEKL. V was shortened by 1 base and J by 5 bases, with 12 bases between the two germline ends. This CDR3 has 15 residues. The CDR3, as DNA: TGCGCCAGCAGCCAAGGCCTCTCGGGCTATCAGCCCCAGCATTTT. Translated: CASSQGLSGYQPQHF.

CDR3 DNA: TGCGCCAGCAGCTTGGAAGTTGTCGGGGAGTACTATGGCTACACCTTC. Encoded protein: CASSLEVVGEYYGYTF. The chain links TRBV5-1 to TRBJ1-2; the D is unclear. V gave up 0 bases and J gave up 3 bases, with 15 bases separating them. The CDR3 totals 16 residues. In germline, CDR1 is SGHRS, CDR2 YFSETQ.

The rearrangement links TRBV20-1 to TRBJ2-5; no reliable D call. The CDR3 is 13 residues long. V dropped 3 bases and J dropped 0 bases, with 8 bases sitting between them. Germline V CDR1 and CDR2: DFQATT, SNEGSKA (reference sequence). The CDR3 sequence: CSARGSYQETQYF. The CDR3 DNA sequence: TGCAGTGCTAGGGGCAGTTACCAAGAGACCCAGTACTTC.

This clonotype was counted once. The rearrangement links TRBV28 to TRBJ1-1, with 7 bases fitting TRBD1. The CDR3 runs 19 residues. Per the germline V gene, CDR1 is MDHEN and CDR2 is SYDVKM. CDR3 DNA sequence: TGTGCACTACGACAGGGCCTGCGTGCGGGGTCGGGCATGTACACTGAAGCTTTCTTT. Its protein is CALRQGLRAGSGMYTEAFF.

V is TRBV28 and J is TRBJ2-7, with 10 bases identical to TRBD1. The V gene's germline CDR1 is MDHEN and CDR2 SYDVKM. The V gene end was trimmed by 2 bases and the J gene end by 9 bases; junction bases not matched to a gene: 13. This CDR3 is 16 amino acids long. CDR3 bases: TGTGCCAGCAGTTTAAAAGTCGGACAGGGGGTAAGGGGGCAGTACTTC. This sequence encodes CASSLKVGQGVRGQYF.

This clonotype occurred a few times. The chain is built from TRBV9 and TRBJ2-1, with a weak D call TRBD2 (6 bases). Germline loops: CDR1 SGDLS, CDR2 YYNGEE. Trimming took off 0 bases at V and 2 bases at J, with 9 bases between the two ends. The CDR3 covers 15 residues. The CDR3 DNA sequence: TGTGCCAGCAGCGTAGGGTCGGGAGCCTACAATGAGCAGTTCTTC. Protein: CASSVGSGAYNEQFF.

In DNA form, the CDR3 reads TGTGCCAGCAGTTCCCAACAGGGGGCTTCCTACAATGAGCAGTTCTTC. Amino acid sequence: CASSSQQGASYNEQFF. The V gene is TRBV28, the J gene TRBJ2-1, with 9 bases matching TRBD1. Germline V gives CDR1 MDHEN, CDR2 SYDVKM. The CDR3 loop spans 16 amino acids. Trimming cost V 4 bases and J 1 base; bases outside gene matches: 5.

This clonotype was counted only a few times. The gene calls are TRBV5-1 and TRBJ2-5, with D possibly being TRBD2 (6 bases). Looked up from germline, CDR1 is SGHRS and CDR2 is YFSETQ. V lost 0 bases and J 4 bases, leaving 10 bases between the germline ends. This CDR3 has 14 amino acids. The CDR3 DNA reads as TGCGCCAGCAGCTTGGTGGAGGGAACAGAGACCCAGTACTTC. As protein: CASSLVEGTETQYF.

This clonotype was observed a handful of times. The CDR3 bases are TGTGCCAGCACCCGGACTCTTTTAAATCAGCCCCAGCATTTT. Amino acids: CASTRTLLNQPQHF. The V and J genes are TRBV6-2 or TRBV6-3 and TRBJ1-5; the D is unclear. Trimming shortened V by 7 bases and J by 4 bases, and 14 bases separated the two germline ends. The germline gives CDR1 MNHEY, CDR2 SVGEGT. This CDR3 comprises 14 residues.

The chain employs TRBV6-2 or TRBV6-3 and TRBJ2-5; D gene unclear. The germline CDR1 and CDR2 sequences are MNHEY and SVGEGT. With 3 bases removed from V and 4 bases from J, the gap between germline ends came to 9 bases. The CDR3 runs to 13 residues. The CDR3 reads CASSYSLPETQYF. The DNA for the CDR3 is TGTGCCAGCAGTTATTCCCTCCCAGAGACCCAGTACTTC.

The chain couples TRBV6-6 to TRBJ2-3; tentative D call: TRBD2 (6 bases). Germline V lookup: CDR1 MNHNY, CDR2 SVGAGI (reference sequence). Trimming removed 2 bases from V and 5 bases from J, with 20 bases in between. The CDR3 sequence is 17 residues long. The CDR3 DNA follows: TGTGCCAGCAGTTACCCCTTGACTGGCCTCGGGAGAGATACGCAGTATTTT. This codes for CASSYPLTGLGRDTQYF.

There are a few counts of this clonotype. The gene calls are TRBV5-6 and TRBJ2-3, with D hard to call. CDR1 and CDR2 from the germline V gene are SGHDT and YYEEEE. The CDR3 sequence is 14 residues long. V dropped 6 bases and J dropped 2 bases, with 13 bases sitting between them. CDR3 sequence: CASTHESLTDTQYF. CDR3 in DNA: TGTGCCAGCACCCACGAGTCACTCACAGATACGCAGTATTTT.

The genes are TRBV18 and TRBJ2-7, with TRBD1 matching 9 bases. The CDR3 has 19 amino acids. Germline CDR1 reads KGHSH; CDR2 reads LQKENI. The junction had 20 bases not matched to a gene; V was cut back by 6 bases and J by 2 bases. CDR3 DNA sequence: TGTGCCAGCTCCCTTAAATGGTCTCACCGGGACAGGGTCCCCTACGAGCAGTACTTC. This codes for CASSLKWSHRDRVPYEQYF.

This clonotype was found a few times. The chain recombines TRBV6-6 with TRBJ2-7; D is perhaps TRBD1 (6 bases). V lost 5 bases and J lost 10, with 12 bases in between. The CDR3 length is 11 residues. Germline-derived CDR1 and CDR2 are MNHNY and SVGAGI (reference sequence). The CDR3 coding sequence is TGTGCCAGCAGTAAAGGGGGACCCCAGTACTTC. Translating gives CASSKGGPQYF.

The chain carries TRBV20-1 and TRBJ1-5, with a tentative D call TRBD1 (5 bases). The length of the CDR3 is 13 residues. Trimming removed 3 bases from V and 4 bases from J, with 10 bases in between. CDR1 is DFQATT, CDR2 SNEGSKA, per germline (reference sequence). CDR3: CSASQGKNQPQHF. The CDR3 DNA is TGCAGTGCTAGTCAGGGTAAGAATCAGCCCCAGCATTTT.

This clonotype was seen once. The V call is TRBV4-3, the J call TRBJ2-3, with D unclear. Germline V gives CDR1 LGHNA, CDR2 YSLEER. The V gene lost 1 base and the J gene lost 4 bases, with 9 bases spanning the gap. This CDR3 spans 14 amino acids. CDR3: CASSQGGLPDTQYF. CDR3 nucleotides: TGCGCCAGCAGCCAAGGTGGGCTCCCAGATACGCAGTATTTT.